This entry is about one T cell receptor beta chain. Its matching antigen is unknown. Sequenced material consisted of expressed TCRB transcripts (all of the isolated RNA was reverse transcribed). Profiling relied on immunoSEQ multiplex PCR, and the TCRdb table lists in-frame clones only, not all of them. The sample lists 300,000 to 400,000 clones; over 7% were seen once. Germline V gene lookup returns CDR1 MNHNY and CDR2 SVGAGI (reference sequence). The CDR3 is made up of 14 amino acids. V was clipped by 4 bases and J by 9 bases, with 19 bases between them. These data belong to a study of beta chain features in type 1 diabetes. As for the study in general: When patients were set against healthy donors, age, gender and cell yields were similar.

Regarding the study as a whole: Significant though moderate, a shortening of TCRB CDR3s appeared in all four CD4+ subsets of Type 1 diabetes patients. Whether TCRB rearrangement is influenced by HLA type went unresolved here.

The V call is TRBV6-6, the J call TRBJ2-7; D is perhaps TRBD1 (6 bases). This receptor was obtained from a man aged 30 to 45 with type 1 diabetes. Sequencing was performed on central memory CD4+ T cells from blood. The CDR3 loop reads CASSSDRVGFAQYF. CDR3 DNA sequence: TGTGCCAGCAGTTCGGACAGAGTAGGTTTCGCGCAGTACTTC.